This entry lists 10 T cell receptor beta chains sequenced from one sample in a study of T cells after posttransplantation cyclophosphamide. Repertoires were generated with immunoSEQ multiplex PCR, while TCRdb's copy carries only in-frame clones and drops some. The sample contains roughly 18,000 clones, roughly 83% of which appear only once. Sequenced: memory CD4+ T cells sorted from blood. Receptor source: a man aged 30-40 years in good health and a related stem cell transplant donor.

The genes are TRBV2 and TRBJ1-5; D is unresolved. Germline V CDR1 and CDR2: SNHLY, FYNNEI. With 5 bases removed from V and 2 bases from J, the gap between germline ends came to 16 bases. This CDR3 is built from 16 residues. CDR3 sequence reads: CASSPRGGRGNQPQHF. CDR3 DNA: TGTGCCAGCAGTCCCCGAGGAGGGAGAGGCAATCAGCCCCAGCATTTT.

The chain combines TRBV18 with TRBJ1-4; no definite D call. The CDR3 is made up of 13 amino acids. Germline V gene data show CDR1 as KGHSH and CDR2 as LQKENI. The V end lost 0 bases, the J end lost 8 bases, and 7 bases lay between the germline ends. The CDR3 here is CASSPPLREKLFF. The CDR3 region has the DNA TGTGCCAGCTCACCACCTTTGCGGGAAAAACTGTTTTTT.

The CDR3 spells CASSVDSSYEQYF. Written as DNA, the CDR3 is TGTGCCAGCAGCGTAGACAGTTCCTACGAGCAGTACTTC. The chain joins TRBV9 to TRBJ2-7; no clear D gene. Trimming removed 0 bases from V and 1 base from J, with 5 bases in between. The CDR3 loop spans 13 amino acids. The germline V gene has CDR1 SGDLS and CDR2 YYNGEE. Together with reference TRBV9 and TRBJ2-7, the CDR3 gives the full variable domain: DSGVTQTPKHLITATGQRVTLRCSPRSGDLSVYWYQQSLDQGLQFLIQYYNGEERAKGNILERFSAQQFPDLHSELNLSSLELGDSALYFCASSVDSSYEQYFGPGTRLTVT.

This CDR3 is CASSPRSDSDTQYF. The CDR3 DNA sequence: TGTGCCAGCAGCCCTCGGAGTGACTCAGATACGCAGTATTTT. The chain uses TRBV6-5 and TRBJ2-3; no clear D gene. Germline loops: CDR1 MNHEY, CDR2 SVGAGI. This CDR3 contains 14 residues. Between the trimmed V and J ends, which lost 6 bases and 4 bases, there was a span of 14 bases.

This clone is medium-sized within its sample. This rearrangement joins TRBV4-1 to TRBJ1-5; 8 bases fit TRBD1. The V gene end was trimmed by 0 bases and the J gene end by 0 bases; junction bases not matched to a gene: 7. Germline values: CDR1 MGHRA, CDR2 YSYEKL. The CDR3 spans 18 residues. The CDR3 loop is CASSQDPQGAGSNQPQHF. The CDR3 DNA sequence: TGCGCCAGCAGCCAAGACCCTCAGGGGGCAGGTAGCAATCAGCCCCAGCATTTT.

This chain joins TRBV7-9 and TRBJ1-1; D might be TRBD1 (6 bases). This CDR3 region has 15 residues. CDR1 SEHNR and CDR2 FQNEAQ come from the germline V gene (reference sequence). Between the trimmed V and J ends, which lost 1 base and 2 bases, there was a span of 11 bases. CDR3 sequence (DNA): TGTGCCAGCAGCTTAGGGGAGGGGGGCAACACTGAAGCTTTCTTT. Protein product: CASSLGEGGNTEAFF.

Note on this clone: In the same sample, other DNA sequences code for this CDR3. This sequence joins TRBV5-6 and TRBJ2-7, with D possibly matching TRBD2 (6 bases). With 0 bases removed from V and 2 bases from J, the gap between germline ends came to 9 bases. CDR3 length equals 14 residues. Germline-derived CDR1 and CDR2 are SGHDT and YYEEEE. The CDR3 DNA reads TGTGCCAGCAGCTTGGTTGGGAGGACCTACGAGCAGTACTTC. Its protein is CASSLVGRTYEQYF.

This chain uses TRBV7-2 with TRBJ2-5; the D gene is possibly TRBD2 (6 bases). CDR1 is SGHTA and CDR2 is FQGNSA in the germline V gene. The CDR3 consists of 14 residues. V lost 5 bases, J lost 5 bases, and 15 bases lay in between. In DNA form, the CDR3 reads TGTGCCAGCAGCCGAGCGGGCTATACGGAGACCCAGTACTTC. Protein sequence: CASSRAGYTETQYF.

The chain carries TRBV5-6 and TRBJ1-4; the match to TRBD1 covers 8 bases. V trimming: 4 bases; J trimming: 7 bases; junction bases outside the gene matches: 9. Germline values: CDR1 SGHDT, CDR2 YYEEEE. CDR3 size: 15 residues. The CDR3 here is CASSLMDRDSEKLFF. DNA for the CDR3: TGTGCCAGCAGCCTCATGGACAGGGATAGTGAAAAACTGTTTTTT.

The chain is built from TRBV29-1 and TRBJ2-7, with D perhaps TRBD1 (6 bases). The CDR3 runs to 12 residues. V lost 3 bases and J lost 7, with 13 bases in between. Germline-derived CDR1 and CDR2 are SQVTM and ANQGSEA. CDR3 bases: TGCAGCGTTGATCTGGGGGCAAGGGAGCAGTACTTC. It codes for CSVDLGAREQYF.